This entry concerns a single T cell receptor beta chain. Each sample had eight separate cDNA synthesis reactions. TCRdb reanalyzed the 5' RACE reads, giving one entry per CDR3 protein sequence and no DNA. The listing records around 450,000 distinct CDR3 sequences. Germline CDR1 DFQATT, CDR2 SNEGSKA (reference sequence). The length of the CDR3 is 14 residues. This specimen comes from a study of monozygotic twins with inflammatory bowel disease. The sequencing input was blood. The J gene is TRBJ2-3, the V gene TRBV20-1; TCRdb proposes TRBD2, but this gene call is untestable without DNA. The sequence derives from a human donor with ulcerative colitis or Crohn's disease, or a healthy co-twin of an affected twin (not recorded which). CDR3 loop: CSAITSGKTDTQYF.